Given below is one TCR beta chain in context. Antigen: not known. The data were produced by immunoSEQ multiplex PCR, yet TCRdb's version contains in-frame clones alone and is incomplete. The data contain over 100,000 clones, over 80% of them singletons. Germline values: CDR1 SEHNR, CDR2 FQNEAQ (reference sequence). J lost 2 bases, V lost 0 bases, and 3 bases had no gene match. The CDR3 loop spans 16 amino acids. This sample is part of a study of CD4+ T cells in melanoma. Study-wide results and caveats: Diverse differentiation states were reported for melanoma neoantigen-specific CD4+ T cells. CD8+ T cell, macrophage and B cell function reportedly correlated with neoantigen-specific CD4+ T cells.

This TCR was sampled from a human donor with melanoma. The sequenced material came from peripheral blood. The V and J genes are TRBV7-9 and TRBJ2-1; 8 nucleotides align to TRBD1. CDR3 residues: CASSLAPGQAYNEQFF. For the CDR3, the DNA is TGTGCCAGCAGCTTAGCCCCGGGACAGGCCTACAATGAGCAGTTCTTC.